This T cell receptor beta chain was obtained from a study of cytomegalovirus exposure and HLA in healthy donors (dated by TCRdb to about 2017). At the level of the whole study: According to a later analysis, one platform produced both the 120 validation repertoires and the 666 repertoires of the first cohort. The aim of the study was to test whether cataloging public T cell receptors could identify signatures of past pathogen exposure. A separate validation cohort of roughly 110 different subjects was used in addition to the approximately 700-subject first cohort. To predict cytomegalovirus infection status, the study combined high-throughput TCR immunosequencing, statistical association of individual TCRs with disease status, and machine learning.

General conclusions and limits of the study: The classifier was reported to diagnose cytomegalovirus status with high specificity and sensitivity in both the original and validation cohorts. The study gave a list of about 150 TCR beta chains associated with cytomegalovirus. Subsequent analysis determined that TCRs grouped into clusters in the first cohort also showed a tendency toward co-occurrence across the 130 or so validation repertoires, and approximately 94% of cluster scores exceeded 0. Most TCR sequences were observed very rarely across donors, whereas some public TCRs were present in many individuals. According to the authors, the approach could potentially be generalized to other disease states and immunological phenotypes. All 110 or so repertoires were used to score co-occurrence in the validation cohort in a later analysis, because that analysis had no HLA typing for the cohort. A few of the identified cytomegalovirus-associated TCR beta chains were confirmed in vitro to be specific for cytomegalovirus antigens.

Separate from the approximately 730-subject first cohort, the validation cohort of roughly 110 subjects was the group to which the donors belonged. As concerns this clone: Its antigen target is currently unknown. Base quality data are lacking; no much larger clone is found one base away.

The library was obtained by the immunoSEQ multiplex PCR assay. Processing in the source paper ran as follows. A statistical classification framework was developed to diagnose cytomegalovirus status using the catalog of TCR beta chain sequences. TCRdb re-hosts the immuneACCESS table, in-frame sequences only. Its copies lack some clones; in the studies checked, an unresolved V gene accounts for under half of them, and the cause for the rest is not known. V and J calls plus clone size are reproduced from that table; the DNA served to infer D and trimming. This sample is represented by fewer than 200,000 clones; 85% of them were singletons. 15% to 20% of the sample goes to the ten largest clones. Sequencing used PBMCs. The TCR sequence derives from a man between 18 and 29 years old in good health and CMV-seropositive.

The DNA reads as follows: TGTGCCAGGACCCCGAGGGTCGCTCCCTCCTACAATGAGCAGTTCTTC. Its protein is CARTPRVAPSYNEQFF. Recombination connected TRBV6-4 to TRBJ2-1; D gene: possibly TRBD2, on 5 matching bases. The CDR3 numbers 16 residues from cysteine through phenylalanine. The read is trimmed to its CDR3 DNA, 48 bases read in frame from base 1. Per the germline V gene, MRHNA is the CDR1 and SNTAGT is the CDR2. The V end loses 9 bases and the J end loses 0 bases, and a stretch of 18 bases separates them.